These 26 T cell receptor beta chains originate from one sample sequenced in a study of molecular identifiers for immune sequencing clone quantification. TCRdb passed the PCR reads through MiXCR, listing each CDR3 protein once. Found here are under 600,000 distinct CDR3 sequences, around 23% of them singletons; the top ten hold under 0.8%. Sequenced input: naive CD8+ T cells from blood, with Jurkat cell RNA spiked in. Subset in this sample: FACS-sorted CD8+CD4-CCR7+CD45RA+ naive T cells. All receptors come from a human donor in good health. Some libraries in this study had Jurkat cell RNA spiked in.

This clonotype occurred many times. This chain connects TRBV5-1 to TRBJ2-5; D ambiguous. V shed 9 bases and J shed 2 bases, with 14 bases lying between them. CDR1 and CDR2 (germline): SGHRS, YFSETQ. The CDR3 has 13 amino acids. In DNA, the CDR3 is TGCGCCACCAGTGATGGATTGCAAGAGACCCAGTACTTC. Its protein is CATSDGLQETQYF.

Points on this clonotype: A much larger clone lies one base from this, so it may be a read error. V and J are TRBV7-9 and TRBJ2-6; possibly TRBD1 or TRBD2 for D (5 bases each). Per the germline V gene, CDR1 is SEHNR and CDR2 is FQNEAQ (reference sequence). The CDR3 has 19 amino acids. CDR3 DNA sequence: TGTGCCAGCAGCTCACAAGGGCAGGGAGTAACTTTTGGGGCCAACATCCTGACTTTC. Protein: CASSSQGQGVTFGANILTF.

The gene calls are TRBV5-1 and TRBJ2-5, with a weak D call TRBD1 (6 bases). This CDR3 spans 13 amino acids. CDR1 and CDR2 from the germline V gene are SGHRS and YFSETQ. Trimming cost V 7 bases and J 2 bases, with 12 bases left between them. The CDR3 sequence is CASGPGTQETQYF. The CDR3 region has the DNA TGCGCCAGCGGCCCAGGGACACAAGAGACCCAGTACTTC.

This clonotype was picked up many times. The rearrangement uses TRBV12-3 or TRBV12-4 and TRBJ1-5, with 8 nucleotides matching TRBD1. The CDR3 consists of 16 residues. The J segment lost 5 bases and the V segment lost 5 bases, leaving 11 bases of the junction unmatched. The chain's CDR3 is CASSPQTGVVYQPQHF. The CDR3 region has the DNA TGTGCCAGCAGTCCCCAGACAGGGGTGGTTTATCAGCCCCAGCATTTT.

This clonotype has a count of ten or more. The chain combines TRBV7-2 with TRBJ1-4, with 7 bases identical to TRBD1. With V trimmed by 5 bases and J by 8 bases, 11 bases remained unmatched. Germline V CDR1 and CDR2: SGHTA, FQGNSA. The CDR3 extends over 15 amino acids. CDR3 sequence (DNA): TGTGCCAGCAGCACACACAGGGGCCGTGAGGAAAAACTGTTTTTT. It encodes CASSTHRGREEKLFF.

V is TRBV20-1 and J is TRBJ2-3; 9 nucleotides match TRBD2. The CDR3 extends over 17 amino acids. J gave up 5 bases and V 5 bases, and 17 bases lay outside the gene matches. Germline values: CDR1 DFQATT, CDR2 SNEGSKA (reference sequence). CDR3 sequence: CSAPDQLSGSRGDTQYF. The CDR3 region has the DNA TGCAGTGCTCCCGACCAACTTAGCGGGAGTAGAGGAGATACGCAGTATTTT.

Ten or more counts support this clonotype. The chain couples TRBV25-1 to TRBJ2-7; D remains unclear. CDR3 length: 14 residues. Looked up from germline, CDR1 is MGHDK and CDR2 is SYGVNS. Trimming removed 3 bases at V and 0 bases at J, with 9 bases between. CDR3 loop: CASSEKPHSYEQYF. The CDR3 DNA reads as TGTGCCAGCAGTGAGAAGCCCCACTCCTACGAGCAGTACTTC.

This clonotype was counted a few times. The rearrangement uses TRBV28 and TRBJ2-1; 13 bases agree with TRBD2. The CDR3 is 19 residues long. The J segment lost 0 bases and the V segment lost 3 bases, leaving 8 bases of the junction unmatched. Germline V gene lookup returns CDR1 MDHEN and CDR2 SYDVKM. The CDR3 DNA sequence: TGTGCCAGCAGTTTGGAAGGGACTAGCGGGGCCAGCTCCTACAATGAGCAGTTCTTC. Protein product: CASSLEGTSGASSYNEQFF.

Concerning this clonotype itself: A much bigger clone sits one base away, suggesting this may be a read error. This chain joins TRBV28 and TRBJ2-5; 9 positions match TRBD2. CDR3 length equals 14 residues. The V gene's germline CDR1 is MDHEN and CDR2 SYDVKM. The junction had 5 bases not matched to a gene; V was cut back by 6 bases and J by 3 bases. CDR3: CASSHRLAEETQYF. The CDR3 bases are TGTGCCAGCAGCCACCGACTAGCGGAAGAGACCCAGTACTTC. The full variable domain, its missing parts supplied by reference TRBV28 and TRBJ2-5, is DVKVTQSSRYLVKRTGEKVFLECVQDMDHENMFWYRQDPGLGLRLIYFSYDVKMKEKGDIPEGYSVSREKKERFSLILESASTNQTSMYLCASSHRLAEETQYFGPGTRLLVL.

The chain has TRBV30 and TRBJ2-6; no definite D call. CDR1 and CDR2 (germline): GTSNPN, SVGIG (reference sequence). V was shortened by 6 bases and J by 0 bases, with 3 bases between the two germline ends. The CDR3 has 12 amino acids. CDR3 nucleotide sequence: TGTGCCTGTTTCTCTGGGGCCAACGTCCTGACTTTC. Its protein is CACFSGANVLTF.

This chain links TRBV7-9 with TRBJ2-1, with D hard to call. Trimming cost V 5 bases and J 8 bases, with 16 bases left between them. CDR3 length: 14 residues. Germline-derived CDR1 and CDR2 are SEHNR and FQNEAQ (reference sequence). CDR3 bases: TGTGCCAGCAGCCCACGCCCACCAAGGGATGAGCAGTTCTTC. It encodes CASSPRPPRDEQFF.

This clonotype was seen more than once but under ten times. The chain joins TRBV7-6 to TRBJ1-5; 7 bases are shared with TRBD1. V gave up 3 bases and J gave up 6 bases; unmatched junction bases: 8. This CDR3 is built from 15 residues. CDR1 and CDR2 (germline): SGHVS, FNYEAQ. CDR3 sequence (DNA): TGTGCCAGCAGCTTGGGGTTAGGGGGCGGTCAGCCCCAGCATTTT. Its protein product is CASSLGLGGGQPQHF.

On this clonotype: Given a much more abundant clone one base away, this may be a read error. The CDR3 spells CASSLYPAGEDTQYF. Written as DNA, the CDR3 is TGTGCCAGCAGCCTCTACCCAGCGGGAGAAGATACGCAGTATTTT. The chain uses TRBV7-9 and TRBJ2-3, with 8 bases identical to TRBD2. Germline-derived CDR1 and CDR2 are SEHNR and FQNEAQ (reference sequence). Germline trimming cut 5 bases from V and 5 bases from J; bases unmatched to any gene: 9. The CDR3 spans 15 residues.

V gene TRBV11-2 combines with J gene TRBJ2-7; maybe TRBD1 (5 bases). V was clipped by 0 bases and J by 0 bases, with 6 bases between them. Germline CDR1 SGHAT, CDR2 FQNNGV. This CDR3 is 14 amino acids long. This chain's CDR3 is CASSLDQGSYEQYF. The CDR3 DNA reads TGTGCCAGCAGCTTAGACCAGGGCTCCTACGAGCAGTACTTC. Complete variable domain (other parts from reference TRBV11-2 and TRBJ2-7): EAGVAQSPRYKIIEKRQSVAFWCNPISGHATLYWYQQILGQGPKLLIQFQNNGVVDDSQLPKDRFSAERLKGVDSTLKIQPAKLEDSAVYLCASSLDQGSYEQYFGPGTRLTVT.

The genes are TRBV4-3 and TRBJ1-1; D remains ambiguous. The V gene lost 1 base and the J gene lost 0 bases, with 9 bases spanning the gap. Germline CDR1 LGHNA, CDR2 YSLEER. The CDR3 is 15 amino acids. CDR3 amino acids: CASSQVVAMNTEAFF. CDR3 sequence (DNA): TGCGCCAGCAGCCAAGTCGTGGCGATGAACACTGAAGCTTTCTTT.

This clonotype appeared once. The chain joins TRBV5-1 to TRBJ2-7, with D hard to call. V lost 4 bases and J lost 6, with 20 bases in between. From germline, CDR1 is SGHRS and CDR2 YFSETQ. This CDR3 comprises 15 residues. The CDR3 is CASSTAPTETCEQYF. Written as DNA, the CDR3 is TGCGCCAGCAGCACCGCCCCGACGGAGACCTGCGAGCAGTACTTC.

This clonotype was counted a few times. The CDR3 DNA is TGTGCCAGCAGCGAAGCTGATAGGGACAGGAACACTGAAGCTTTCTTT. Translated: CASSEADRDRNTEAFF. V and J are TRBV7-8 and TRBJ1-1, with 7 bases that match TRBD1. In germline, CDR1 is SGHVS, CDR2 FQNEAQ. This CDR3 region has 16 residues. The V segment lost 5 bases and the J segment 1 base; nucleotides outside the gene matches: 10. The entire variable domain, with the rest obtained from reference TRBV7-8 and TRBJ1-1, is as follows: GAGVSQSPRYKVAKRGQDVALRCDPISGHVSLFWYQQALGQGPEFLTYFQNEAQLDKSGLPSDRFFAERPEGSVSTLKIQRTQQEDSAVYLCASSEADRDRNTEAFFGQGTRLTVV.

A word on this clonotype: One end of the junction varies from germline; a read error may be responsible. V gene TRBV9 combines with J gene TRBJ1-2; D possibly corresponds to TRBD1 (6 bases). CDR1 and CDR2 (germline): SGDLS, YYNGEE. The CDR3 consists of 17 residues. CDR3: CASSVESPPGAYYGCTF. CDR3 nucleotides: TGTGCCAGCAGCGTAGAGTCCCCCCCGGGGGCATACTATGGCTGCACCTTC. Complete variable domain (other parts from reference TRBV9 and TRBJ1-2): DSGVTQTPKHLITATGQRVTLRCSPRSGDLSVYWYQQSLDQGLQFLIQYYNGEERAKGNILERFSAQQFPDLHSELNLSSLELGDSALYFCASSVESPPGAYYGCTFGSGTRLTVV.

The rearrangement links TRBV19 to TRBJ1-5; 10 bases match TRBD1. The CDR3 contains 15 residues. Germline V CDR1 and CDR2: LNHDA, SQIVND (reference sequence). The ends lost 4 bases at V and 7 bases at J; junction bases unmatched: 7. The CDR3 DNA follows: TGTGCCAGTAGTACCGGACAGGGGGTGGGGCAGCCCCAGCATTTT. Residues: CASSTGQGVGQPQHF.

With respect to this clonotype: A much larger clone differs by one base, so this may be a read error. The rearrangement joins TRBV14 to TRBJ2-7; D is uncertain. The CDR3 runs to 14 residues. Trimming cost V 0 bases and J 8 bases, with 14 bases left between them. CDR1 is SGHDN, CDR2 FVKESK, per germline. As DNA, the CDR3 is TGTGCCAGCAGCCAAGAAGGGCGCTTCAACAAGCAGTACTTC. Its protein product is CASSQEGRFNKQYF.

A few counts support this clonotype. This chain joins TRBV6-6 and TRBJ2-3; D perhaps matches TRBD1 (6 bases). Germline CDR1 reads MNHNY; CDR2 reads SVGAGI (reference sequence). The CDR3 length is 15 residues. The ends were cut back, 6 bases at V and 4 bases at J, with 17 bases in the middle. This CDR3 is CASRNGYRVSDTQYF. CDR3 coding DNA: TGTGCCAGCAGAAATGGATACAGGGTTTCAGATACGCAGTATTTT.

The chain combines TRBV19 with TRBJ2-1; D possibly corresponds to TRBD2 (6 bases). V was pared by 4 bases and J by 6 bases, with 19 bases between. CDR3 length: 16 residues. Germline V CDR1 and CDR2: LNHDA, SQIVND (reference sequence). The CDR3, as DNA: TGTGCCAGTAGTACCCTCCCTCCGGGACTGGTCAATGAGCAGTTCTTC. This codes for CASSTLPPGLVNEQFF.

This clonotype showed up just a few times. The chain uses TRBV13 and TRBJ1-1, with TRBD1 matching 7 bases. With 4 bases clipped from V and 0 bases from J, the junction kept 11 bases outside the gene matches. This CDR3 comprises 17 residues. Germline CDR1 reads PRHDT; CDR2 reads FYEKMQ (reference sequence). The CDR3 DNA follows: TGTGCCAGCAGCTCCGGGGTCACAGGGGACATGAACACTGAAGCTTTCTTT. Translation: CASSSGVTGDMNTEAFF. Variable domain in full (rest from reference TRBV13 and TRBJ1-1): AAGVIQSPRHLIKEKRETATLKCYPIPRHDTVYWYQQGPGQDPQFLISFYEKMQSDKGSIPDRFSAQQFSDYHSELNMSSLELGDSALYFCASSSGVTGDMNTEAFFGQGTRLTVV.

This clonotype was observed at least ten times. This chain joins TRBV20-1 and TRBJ2-3; possible D gene TRBD2, 6 bases. The CDR3 extends over 13 amino acids. V dropped 3 bases and J dropped 0 bases, with 7 bases sitting between them. Germline V gene sequence: CDR1 DFQATT, CDR2 SNEGSKA (reference sequence). In DNA form, the CDR3 reads TGCAGTGCTAGGGAGGGTAGCACAGATACGCAGTATTTT. It yields the protein CSAREGSTDTQYF.

This clonotype was seen a few times. CDR3 sequence reads: CASSKGLLTDTQYF. DNA for the CDR3: TGTGCCAGCAGTAAGGGTTTACTCACAGATACGCAGTATTTT. This sequence joins TRBV27 and TRBJ2-3; D gene uncertain. The germline V gene has CDR1 MNHEY and CDR2 SMNVEV (reference sequence). The CDR3 runs to 14 residues. V was pared by 5 bases and J by 2 bases, with 11 bases between.

This clonotype was observed at least ten times. The chain uses TRBV24-1 and TRBJ2-5; 7 bases align to TRBD2. V lost 4 bases, J lost 7 bases, and 14 bases stayed unmatched. Germline CDR1 and CDR2: KGHDR and SFDVKD. The CDR3 runs 16 residues. CDR3 loop: CATSEPTSAGVGTQYF. The CDR3 region has the DNA TGTGCCACCAGTGAGCCTACTAGCGCCGGCGTAGGGACCCAGTACTTC.